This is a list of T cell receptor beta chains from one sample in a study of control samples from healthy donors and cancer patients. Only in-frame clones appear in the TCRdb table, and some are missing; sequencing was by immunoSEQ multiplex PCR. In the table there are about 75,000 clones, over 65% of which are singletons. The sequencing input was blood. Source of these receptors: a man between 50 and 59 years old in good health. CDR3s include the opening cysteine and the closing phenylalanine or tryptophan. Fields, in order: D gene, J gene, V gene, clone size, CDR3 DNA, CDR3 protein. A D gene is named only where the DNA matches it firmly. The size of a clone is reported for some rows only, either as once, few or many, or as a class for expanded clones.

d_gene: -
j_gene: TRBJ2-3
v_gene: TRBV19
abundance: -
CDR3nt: TGTGCCAGTAGTATCGGGGGCACAGATACGCAGTATTTT
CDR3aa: CASSIGGTDTQYF

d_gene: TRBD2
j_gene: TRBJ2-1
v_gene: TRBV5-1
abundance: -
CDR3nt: TGCGCCAGCAGGTCAGGAGGGAAGGGGACTAGTGTAGATGAGCAGTTCTTC
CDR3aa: CASRSGGKGTSVDEQFF

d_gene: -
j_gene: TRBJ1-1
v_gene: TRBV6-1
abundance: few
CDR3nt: TGTGCCAGCAGTGAAGTCGGAGAAACTGAAGCTTTCTTT
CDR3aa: CASSEVGETEAFF

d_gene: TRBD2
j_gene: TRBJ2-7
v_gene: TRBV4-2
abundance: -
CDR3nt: TGTGCCAGCAGCCAAAGTCGGGGGACTAGCGGGACTTGGGGTCCTCCTAGCTCCTACGAGCAGTACTTC
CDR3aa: CASSQSRGTSGTWGPPSSYEQYF

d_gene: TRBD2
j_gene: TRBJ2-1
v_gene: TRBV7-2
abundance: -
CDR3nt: TGTGCCAGCAGCTTTGTCGGGAGGGCCAGGAATGAGCAGTTCTTC
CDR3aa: CASSFVGRARNEQFF

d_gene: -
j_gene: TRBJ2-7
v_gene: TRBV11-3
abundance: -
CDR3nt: TGTGCCACCTCCCCGAGTAGTCAAGACGAGCAGTACTTC
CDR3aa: CATSPSSQDEQYF

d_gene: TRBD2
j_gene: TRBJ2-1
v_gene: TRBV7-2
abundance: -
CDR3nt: TGTGCCAGCAGCTCTCTAGCGGGGCCCTACAATGAGCAGTTCTTC
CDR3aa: CASSSLAGPYNEQFF

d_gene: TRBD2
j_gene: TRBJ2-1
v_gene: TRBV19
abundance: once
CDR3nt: TGTGCCAGTAGTATACCCACGACTAGCGGGAACAATGAGCAGTTCTTC
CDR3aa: CASSIPTTSGNNEQFF

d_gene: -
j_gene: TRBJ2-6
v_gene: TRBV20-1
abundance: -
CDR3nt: TGCAGTGCTAGTATTCCGGGGGCCAACGTCCTGACTTTC
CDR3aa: CSASIPGANVLTF

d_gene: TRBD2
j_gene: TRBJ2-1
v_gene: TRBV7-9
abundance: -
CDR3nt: TGTGCCAGCAGCTTAGGTCCTAGCGGGAGATTAAATGAGCAGTTCTTC
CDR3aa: CASSLGPSGRLNEQFF

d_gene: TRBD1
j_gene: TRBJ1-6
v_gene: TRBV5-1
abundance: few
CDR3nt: TGCGCCAGCAGCCCCGGACAGGGGACCCTCCACTTT
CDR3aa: CASSPGQGTLHF

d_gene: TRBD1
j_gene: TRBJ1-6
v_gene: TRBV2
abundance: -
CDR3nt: TGTGCCAGCAGTCGAAGCCTCGGGACAGGGAACAATTCACCCCTCCACTTT
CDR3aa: CASSRSLGTGNNSPLHF

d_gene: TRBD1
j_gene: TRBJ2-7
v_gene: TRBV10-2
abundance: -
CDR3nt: TGCGCCAGCAGTGAGGACAGGGGATTCTACGAGCAGTACTTC
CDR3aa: CASSEDRGFYEQYF

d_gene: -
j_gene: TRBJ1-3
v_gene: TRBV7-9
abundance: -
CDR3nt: TGTGCCAGCAGCTCCTATCCCCCGGGAAACACCATATATTTT
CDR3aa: CASSSYPPGNTIYF

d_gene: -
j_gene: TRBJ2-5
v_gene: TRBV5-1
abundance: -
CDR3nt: TGCGCCAGCAGCTTGTACCCAGGGACCGGAGAGACCCAGTACTTC
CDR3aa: CASSLYPGTGETQYF

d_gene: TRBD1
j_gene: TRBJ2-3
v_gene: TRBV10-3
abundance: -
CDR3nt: TGTGCCATCAGGGACGACAGGGTGGGCACAGATACGCAGTATTTT
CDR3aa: CAIRDDRVGTDTQYF